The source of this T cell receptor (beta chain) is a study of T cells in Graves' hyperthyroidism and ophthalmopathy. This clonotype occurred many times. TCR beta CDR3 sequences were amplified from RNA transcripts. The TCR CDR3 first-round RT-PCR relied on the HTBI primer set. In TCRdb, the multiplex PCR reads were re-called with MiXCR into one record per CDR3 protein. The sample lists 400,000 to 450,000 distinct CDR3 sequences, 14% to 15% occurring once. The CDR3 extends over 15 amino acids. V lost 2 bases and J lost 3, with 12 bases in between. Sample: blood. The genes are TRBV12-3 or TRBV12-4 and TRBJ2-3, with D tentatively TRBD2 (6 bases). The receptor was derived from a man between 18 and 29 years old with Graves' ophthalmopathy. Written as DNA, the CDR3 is TGTGCCAGCAGTTTACCCGGGACTGGTACAGATACGCAGTATTTT. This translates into CASSLPGTGTDTQYF.